The 8 T cell receptor beta chains below were found in one sample sequenced in a study of early T cells in non-severe SARS-CoV-2 infection. TCRdb fed the 5' RACE reads into MiXCR, producing one record per CDR3 protein. The table includes about 67,000 distinct CDR3 sequences, less than 12% detected once. The sample here was whole blood, taken at baseline. The source is an adult who was a healthcare worker with PCR-confirmed SARS-CoV-2 infection or an uninfected control (not recorded which).

A remark on this clonotype: Without the conserved terminal phenylalanine or tryptophan, this CDR3 likely stems from a read error. The gene calls are TRBV11-1 and TRBJ2-1; no clear D gene. CDR3 length: 12 amino acids. Trimming pared 2 bases from V and 7 bases from J, leaving 6 bases between. Looked up from germline, CDR1 is SGHAT and CDR2 is FQDESV (reference sequence). The CDR3 DNA reads as TGTGCCAGCAGCTTATTAGGTAATGAGCAGTTCTCC. It translates to CASSLLGNEQFS.

At least ten counts were recorded for this clonotype. The chain carries TRBV28 and TRBJ2-6; 7 bases align to TRBD2. There are 18 residues in the CDR3. Trimming removed 1 base from V and 1 base from J; junction bases left unmatched: 7. CDR1 and CDR2 (germline): MDHEN, SYDVKM. The CDR3 nucleotides are TGTGCCAGCAGTTTATTCGGGGGGTTGGAGTCTGGGGCCAACGTCCTGACTTTC. Amino acids: CASSLFGGLESGANVLTF. The variable domain in full, with the rest retrieved from reference TRBV28 and TRBJ2-6, is DVKVTQSSRYLVKRTGEKVFLECVQDMDHENMFWYRQDPGLGLRLIYFSYDVKMKEKGDIPEGYSVSREKKERFSLILESASTNQTSMYLCASSLFGGLESGANVLTFGAGSRLTVL.

This clonotype was found many times. The chain employs TRBV6-1 and TRBJ1-5; D call uncertain. Germline V gene sequence: CDR1 MNHNS, CDR2 SASEGT. Between the trimmed V and J ends, which lost 0 bases and 7 bases, there was a span of 19 bases. The CDR3 length is 17 residues. CDR3 amino acids: CASSEALSRKGNQPQHF. The DNA of the CDR3 is TGTGCCAGCAGTGAAGCGCTGTCCCGAAAAGGTAACCAGCCCCAGCATTTT.

This clonotype has a count of ten or more. The rearrangement joins TRBV27 to TRBJ1-5; D possibly corresponds to TRBD1 (5 bases). The V gene lost 5 bases and the J gene lost 6 bases, with 11 bases spanning the gap. CDR3 size: 13 residues. CDR1 is MNHEY, CDR2 SMNVEV, per germline (reference sequence). The CDR3 is CASSRQRFQPQHF. The CDR3 DNA follows: TGTGCCAGCAGTCGACAGCGTTTTCAGCCCCAGCATTTT.

This clonotype occurred many times. The rearrangement joins TRBV10-3 to TRBJ1-4, with D hard to call. CDR1 and CDR2 from the germline V gene are ENHRY and SYGVKD. This CDR3 is 15 amino acids long. Trimming stripped 6 bases from V and 0 bases from J, with 11 bases between. CDR3 amino acids: CAISDGGATNEKLFF. Written as DNA, the CDR3 is TGTGCCATCAGCGACGGTGGGGCAACTAATGAAAAACTGTTTTTT.

The chain is built from TRBV7-3 and TRBJ1-1; D gene uncertain. The germline V gene encodes CDR1 SGHTA and CDR2 FQGTGA. The V end was cut by 6 bases, the J end by 3 bases, with 11 bases between. This CDR3 region has 13 residues. CDR3 residues: CASSREGHTEAFF. The CDR3 nucleotides read TGTGCCAGCAGTCGGGAGGGCCACACTGAAGCTTTCTTT. The full variable domain, rest sourced from reference TRBV7-3 and TRBJ1-1, is GAGVSQTPSNKVTEKGKYVELRCDPISGHTALYWYRQSLGQGPEFLIYFQGTGAADDSGLPNDRFFAVRPEGSVSTLKIQRTERGDSAVYLCASSREGHTEAFFGQGTRLTVV.

V and J are TRBV12-3 or TRBV12-4 and TRBJ2-1; D call uncertain. Trimming pared 1 base from V and 2 bases from J, leaving 3 bases between. The length of the CDR3 is 13 residues. The CDR3 DNA reads as TGTGCCAGCAGTTTAGGCCCCTACAATGAGCAGTTCTTC. It translates to CASSLGPYNEQFF.

This clonotype occurred many times. V usage is TRBV6-2 or TRBV6-3 and J usage is TRBJ2-2, with D unresolved. V lost 6 bases and J lost 0, with 5 bases in between. CDR1 and CDR2 from the germline V gene are MNHEY and SVGEGT. The CDR3 contains 13 residues. The CDR3 sequence: CASRQTNTGELFF. The CDR3, as DNA: TGTGCCAGCAGACAGACGAACACCGGGGAGCTGTTTTTT.